This T cell receptor beta chain was recorded in a study of T cell responses to AZD1222 COVID-19 vaccine. Study-level findings and limits: The donor cohort was predominantly white British with a female majority, and clonal diversity may have been underestimated. Spike-spanning, vaccine-associated CD4 TCRs were dominant at 160-218 and 743-854. No day 14 peak samples; only post-peak repertoires were characterized.

Generated by immunoSEQ multiplex PCR, the TCRdb table keeps only in-frame clones and is missing some. The profile covers 140,000 to 150,000 clones, with approximately 90% appearing a single time and more than 1.5% taken by the ten largest. Trimming cost V 2 bases and J 7 bases, with 8 bases left between them. The CDR3 consists of 13 residues. CDR1 and CDR2 (germline): LNHDA, SQIVND (reference sequence). This clone was counted between two and nine times. Its matching antigen is unknown. The TCR was taken from an adult in good health. Sequences were derived from peripheral blood, sampled on day 0 of AZD1222 vaccination. This chain joins TRBV19 and TRBJ2-2; possibly TRBD1 or TRBD2 for D (5 bases each). CDR3 DNA: TGTGCCAGTAGTATAACGAGGGGCGGGGAGCTGTTTTTT. Protein sequence: CASSITRGGELFF.